Below, one T cell receptor (beta chain) is given with its context. This specimen comes from a study of blood T cells in healthy people across ages. The CDR3 covers 13 residues. Trimming cost V 6 bases and J 2 bases; bases outside gene matches: 3. The germline gives CDR1 DFQATT, CDR2 SNEGSKA (reference sequence). Next came a second PCR, run for about 7 to 12 cycles, which used a sample-barcoded 5' primer along with a J-beta primer mix. TCRdb re-analysed the 5' RACE reads in MiXCR, keeping a single row per CDR3 protein. Among approximately 810,000 distinct CDR3 sequences, around 26% were seen once, and the ten largest hold 15% to 20%.

The genes are TRBV20-1 and TRBJ2-5; 10 bases map to TRBD2. This clonotype originated in a woman aged 80 or over in good health. Sequences were obtained from blood. CDR3 protein: CSALLAGQETQYF. In DNA, the CDR3 is TGCAGTGCCTTACTAGCGGGACAAGAGACCCAGTACTTC.